This T cell receptor (beta chain) was profiled in a study of PD-1 blockade in classical Hodgkin lymphoma. Whole-study findings and limits: Compared with healthy donors, newly diagnosed patients reportedly showed lower baseline TCR diversity. Patients starting nivolumab under 1 year after ASCT were excluded. TCR diversity in CD4+, not CD8+, cells rose significantly by C4D1.

Germline V gives CDR1 MNHNY, CDR2 SVGAGI (reference sequence). The V end was cut by 4 bases, the J end by 6 bases, with 9 bases between. The CDR3 sequence is 12 residues long. Clones were read by immunoSEQ multiplex PCR, and TCRdb kept only the in-frame ones, dropping some. The sample holds nearly 55,000 clones; more than 65% are singletons and the top ten take around 15%. The patients all showed relapse after autologous stem cell transplantation, while their brentuximab vedotin exposure varied. With respect to this clone: The target antigen is unknown.

This specimen consisted of peripheral blood mononuclear cells (PBMCs), obtained at baseline. The chain carries TRBV6-6 and TRBJ1-1; D is undetermined. This clonotype was sampled from a human donor with classical Hodgkin lymphoma. The CDR3, as DNA: TGTGCCAGCAGTTTCGGACCTTCTGAAGCTTTCTTT. It specifies CASSFGPSEAFF.